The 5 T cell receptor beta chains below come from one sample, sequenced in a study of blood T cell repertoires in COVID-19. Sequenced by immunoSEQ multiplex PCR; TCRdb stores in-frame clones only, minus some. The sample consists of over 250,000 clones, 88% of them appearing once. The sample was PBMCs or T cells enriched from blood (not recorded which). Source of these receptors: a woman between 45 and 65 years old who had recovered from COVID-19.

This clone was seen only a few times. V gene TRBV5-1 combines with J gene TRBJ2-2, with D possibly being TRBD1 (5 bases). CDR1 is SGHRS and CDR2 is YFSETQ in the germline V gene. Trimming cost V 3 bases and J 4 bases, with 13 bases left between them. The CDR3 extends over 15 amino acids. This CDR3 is CASSSGAGSTGELFF. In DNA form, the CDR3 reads TGCGCCAGCAGCTCCGGCGCAGGGTCCACCGGGGAGCTGTTTTTT.

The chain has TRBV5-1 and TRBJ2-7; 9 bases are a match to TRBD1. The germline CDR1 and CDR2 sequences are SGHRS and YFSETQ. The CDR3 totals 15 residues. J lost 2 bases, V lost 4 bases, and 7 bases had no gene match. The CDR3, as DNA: TGCGCCAGCAGCGTGGACGGGACAGGGACCTACGAGCAGTACTTC. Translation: CASSVDGTGTYEQYF.

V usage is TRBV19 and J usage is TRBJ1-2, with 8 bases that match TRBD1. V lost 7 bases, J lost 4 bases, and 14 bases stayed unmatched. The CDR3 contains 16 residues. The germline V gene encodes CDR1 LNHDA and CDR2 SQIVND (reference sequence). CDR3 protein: CASTHPMAGGSYGYTF. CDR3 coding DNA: TGTGCCAGTACCCATCCGATGGCAGGGGGCAGCTATGGCTACACCTTC. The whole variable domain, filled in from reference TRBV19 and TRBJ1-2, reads DGGITQSPKYLFRKEGQNVTLSCEQNLNHDAMYWYRQDPGQGLRLIYYSQIVNDFQKGDIAEGYSVSREKKESFPLTVTSAQKNPTAFYLCASTHPMAGGSYGYTFGSGTRLTVV.

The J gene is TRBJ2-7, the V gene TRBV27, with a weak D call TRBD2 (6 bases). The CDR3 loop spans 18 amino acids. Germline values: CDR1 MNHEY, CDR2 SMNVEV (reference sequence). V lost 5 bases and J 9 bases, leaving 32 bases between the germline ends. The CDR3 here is CASSLTPRLSTARDGQYF. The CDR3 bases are TGTGCCAGCAGTCTTACACCTCGACTATCGACAGCGCGGGACGGGCAGTACTTC.

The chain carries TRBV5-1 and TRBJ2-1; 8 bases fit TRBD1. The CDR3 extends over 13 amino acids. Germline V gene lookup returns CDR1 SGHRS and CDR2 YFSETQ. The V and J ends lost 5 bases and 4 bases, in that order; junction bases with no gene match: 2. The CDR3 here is CASRRQGYNEQFF. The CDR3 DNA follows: TGCGCCAGCAGGAGACAGGGGTACAATGAGCAGTTCTTC. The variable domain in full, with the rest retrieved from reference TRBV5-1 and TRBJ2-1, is KAGVTQTPRYLIKTRGQQVTLSCSPISGHRSVSWYQQTPGQGLQFLFEYFSETQRNKGNFPGRFSGRQFSNSRSEMNVSTLELGDSALYLCASRRQGYNEQFFGPGTRLTVL.